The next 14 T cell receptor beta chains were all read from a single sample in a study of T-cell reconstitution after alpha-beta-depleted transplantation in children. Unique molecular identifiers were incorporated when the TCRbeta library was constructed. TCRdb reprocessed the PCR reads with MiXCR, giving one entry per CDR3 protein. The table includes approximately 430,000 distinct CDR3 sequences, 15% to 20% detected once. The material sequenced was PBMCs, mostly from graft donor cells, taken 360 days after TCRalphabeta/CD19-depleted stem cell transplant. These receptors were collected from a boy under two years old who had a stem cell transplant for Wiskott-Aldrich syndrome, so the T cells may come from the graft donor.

CDR3 amino acids: CATSDFRASGNQETQYF. The DNA for the CDR3 is TGTGCCACCAGTGATTTTAGGGCTAGCGGGAACCAAGAGACCCAGTACTTC. The chain employs TRBV24-1 and TRBJ2-5; TRBD2 aligns across 9 bases. V shed 1 base, J shed 0 bases, and the junction held 5 bases outside the gene matches. This CDR3 region has 17 residues. CDR1 is KGHDR, CDR2 SFDVKD, per germline.

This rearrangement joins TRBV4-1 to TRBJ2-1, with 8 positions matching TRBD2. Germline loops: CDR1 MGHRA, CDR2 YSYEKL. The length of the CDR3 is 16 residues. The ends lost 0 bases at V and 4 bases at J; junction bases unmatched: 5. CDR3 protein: CASSQDGSGGYNEQFF. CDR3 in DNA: TGCGCCAGCAGCCAAGATGGAAGCGGGGGATACAATGAGCAGTTCTTC.

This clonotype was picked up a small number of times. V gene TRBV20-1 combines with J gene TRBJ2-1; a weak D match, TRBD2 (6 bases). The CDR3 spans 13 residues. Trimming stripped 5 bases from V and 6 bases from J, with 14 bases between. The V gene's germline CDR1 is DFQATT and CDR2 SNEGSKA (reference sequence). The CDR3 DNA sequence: TGCAGTGCTTTTAGCGGTTTAGGCAATGAGCAGTTCTTC. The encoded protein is CSAFSGLGNEQFF.

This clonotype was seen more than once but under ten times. The CDR3 DNA reads TGCAGCGCCCCTAAGGGGCCCTCTGAAGAGACCCAGTACTTC. Translation gives CSAPKGPSEETQYF. The rearrangement uses TRBV29-1 and TRBJ2-5; a weak D match, TRBD1 (5 bases). Deletions cut 7 bases from V and 3 bases from J, with 18 bases between. The CDR3 spans 14 residues. Germline loops: CDR1 SQVTM, CDR2 ANQGSEA.

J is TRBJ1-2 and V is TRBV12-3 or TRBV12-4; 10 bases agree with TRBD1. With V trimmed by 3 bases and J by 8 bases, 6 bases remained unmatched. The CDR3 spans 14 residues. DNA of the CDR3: TGTGCCAGCAGTTTTTCGGGACAGGGGACGGGCTACACCTTC. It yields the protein CASSFSGQGTGYTF.

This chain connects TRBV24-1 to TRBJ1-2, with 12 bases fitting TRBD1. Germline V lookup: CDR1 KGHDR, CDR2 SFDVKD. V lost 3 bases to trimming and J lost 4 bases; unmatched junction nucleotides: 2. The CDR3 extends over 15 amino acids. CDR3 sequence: CATSDGTGGRYGYTF. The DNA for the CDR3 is TGTGCCACCAGTGATGGGACAGGGGGCCGCTATGGCTACACCTTC.

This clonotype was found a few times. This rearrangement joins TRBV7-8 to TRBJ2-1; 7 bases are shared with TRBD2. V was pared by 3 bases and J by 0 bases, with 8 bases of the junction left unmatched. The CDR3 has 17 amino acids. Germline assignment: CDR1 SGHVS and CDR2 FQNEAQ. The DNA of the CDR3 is TGTGCCAGCAGCTTCTGGGGGAGGGGAAGCTCCTACAATGAGCAGTTCTTC. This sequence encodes CASSFWGRGSSYNEQFF.

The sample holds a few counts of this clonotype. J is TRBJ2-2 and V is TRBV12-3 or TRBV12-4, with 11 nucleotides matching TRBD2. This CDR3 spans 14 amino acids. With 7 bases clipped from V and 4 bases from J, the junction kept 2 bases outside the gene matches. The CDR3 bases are TGTGCCAGCATCGGACTAGCGGGCACCGGGGAGCTGTTTTTT. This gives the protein CASIGLAGTGELFF.

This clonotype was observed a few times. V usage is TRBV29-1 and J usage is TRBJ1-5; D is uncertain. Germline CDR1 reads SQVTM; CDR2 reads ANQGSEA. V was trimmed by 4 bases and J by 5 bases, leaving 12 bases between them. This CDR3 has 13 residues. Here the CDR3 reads CSVGLSGDQPQHF. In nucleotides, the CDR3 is TGCAGCGTTGGCTTATCTGGGGATCAGCCCCAGCATTTT.

As DNA, the CDR3 is TGTGCCAGCAGCTTGGGGTTGGAAGCTTTCTTT. Protein sequence: CASSLGLEAFF. The chain uses TRBV11-2 and TRBJ1-1; D gene uncertain. This CDR3 spans 11 amino acids. The V end lost 3 bases, the J end lost 8 bases, and 7 bases lay between the germline ends. Germline V lookup: CDR1 SGHAT, CDR2 FQNNGV.

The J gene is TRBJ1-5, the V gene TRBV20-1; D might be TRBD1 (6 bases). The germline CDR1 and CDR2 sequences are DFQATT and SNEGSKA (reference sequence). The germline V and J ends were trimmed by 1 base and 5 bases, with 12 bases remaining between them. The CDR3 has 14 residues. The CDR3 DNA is TGCAGTGCTAGAGGCAACAGGGAGGATCAGCCCCAGCATTTT. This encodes CSARGNREDQPQHF.

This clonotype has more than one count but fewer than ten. The CDR3 sequence is CASRRGRGSYNEQFF. The CDR3 bases are TGTGCCAGCAGAAGGGGCCGGGGCTCCTACAATGAGCAGTTCTTC. The chain has TRBV7-2 and TRBJ2-1, with D perhaps assigned TRBD1 or TRBD2 (5 bases each). CDR3 size: 15 residues. Germline values: CDR1 SGHTA, CDR2 FQGNSA. Trimming took off 6 bases at V and 0 bases at J, with 12 bases between the two ends.

CDR3 sequence reads: CASSSTAARGLAKNIQYF. CDR3 nucleotide sequence: TGTGCCAGCAGTTCTACAGCGGCCCGAGGGTTAGCCAAAAACATTCAGTACTTC. The genes are TRBV12-3 or TRBV12-4 and TRBJ2-4; weak D call: TRBD2 (5 bases). V was cut by 4 bases and J by 0 bases, with 19 bases left in between. The CDR3 sequence is 18 residues long.

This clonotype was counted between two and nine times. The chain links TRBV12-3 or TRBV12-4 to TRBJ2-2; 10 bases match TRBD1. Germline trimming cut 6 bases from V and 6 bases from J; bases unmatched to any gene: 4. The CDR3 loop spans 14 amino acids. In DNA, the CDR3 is TGTGCCAGCAGACGACAGGGGGCGGCCGGGGAGCTGTTTTTT. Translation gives CASRRQGAAGELFF.